Included here is one T cell receptor beta chain sequence, with context. The sample belongs to a study of blood T cell repertoires in COVID-19. Measured with immunoSEQ multiplex PCR; TCRdb has only the in-frame clones, and not every one. The sample lists around 15,000 clones; 88% were seen once. V lost 5 bases and J lost 6, with 11 bases in between. Germline V gene data show CDR1 as SGHNT and CDR2 as YYREEE (reference sequence). This CDR3 has 12 amino acids. The sample consisted of peripheral blood. The chain recombines TRBV5-4 with TRBJ1-2; D is possibly TRBD1 (5 bases). The TCR originated in a human donor in a cohort sampled during active COVID-19. The CDR3 bases are TGTGCCAGCAGGGGCTGGGGCGATGGCTACACCTTC. Encoded protein: CASRGWGDGYTF.